Sequencing of this T cell receptor beta chain was carried out in a study of identical twins. Deletions cut 6 bases from V and 1 base from J, with 17 bases between. The CDR3 is 16 residues long. In TCRdb, the 5' RACE reads were re-called with MiXCR into one record per CDR3 protein. Among just over 450,000 distinct CDR3 sequences listed, more than 13% were seen once. Whole-study findings and limits: High-abundance cord blood beta clonotypes had fewer insertions; memory repertoires showed none.

As to this clonotype: Antigen: not known.

These data were also reused for a study on yellow fever vaccine responses in identical twins.

Sequencing was done on a sample of CD4+ T cells sorted from blood. The V and J genes are TRBV12-3 or TRBV12-4 and TRBJ2-3; D gene ambiguous. This clonotype was obtained from a young woman in good health. CDR3 sequence (DNA): TGTGCCAGCAGCACGTCACCCTTATTTGGCACAGATACGCAGTATTTT. This gives the protein CASSTSPLFGTDTQYF.